A selection of T cell receptor beta chains follows, all from one sample in a study of blood T cells in healthy people across ages. TCRdb re-called the 5' RACE reads through MiXCR, storing one row per CDR3 protein. Counted here are approximately 880,000 distinct CDR3 sequences, around 49% occurring once; the ten biggest clones make up around an eighth. Sequencing was done on a sample of blood. These receptors all stem from a man aged 30-40 years in good health. Both conserved end residues are part of each CDR3. D genes are given only for firm matches. Rows may omit the clone size; those that give it use once, few, many or a size class.

NA	TRBV5-1	TRBD1	TRBJ1-1	TGCGCCAGCAGCACCACAGGGGAGAACACTGAAGCTTTCTTT	CASSTTGENTEAFF
NA	TRBV29-1	NA	TRBJ1-1	TGCAGCGTTCTACAGGATGGGGGTGAAGCTTTCTTT	CSVLQDGGEAFF
few	TRBV6-5	TRBD1	TRBJ2-6	TGTGCCAGCAGTTACAGAGGACAGGCGACCTCTGGGGCCAACGTCCTGACTTTC	CASSYRGQATSGANVLTF
many	TRBV27	TRBD2	TRBJ2-1	TGTGCCAGCAGTTCACTACTAGCGGGGTACCCCTACAATGAGCAGTTCTTC	CASSSLLAGYPYNEQFF
NA	TRBV7-2	NA	TRBJ1-2	TGTGCCAGCAGCTTAGGGCAGGAACCCTATGGCTACACCTTC	CASSLGQEPYGYTF
NA	TRBV6-5	NA	TRBJ1-5	TGTGCCAGCAGTGTCCAACAGAGCAATCAGCCCCAGCATTTT	CASSVQQSNQPQHF
NA	TRBV3-1	TRBD1	TRBJ2-7	TGTGCCAGCAGCCAAGAAGGGACAGGGGGCGAGCAGTACTTC	CASSQEGTGGEQYF
few	TRBV7-9	NA	TRBJ2-1	TGTGCCAGCAATTGGGGGGCCGGAGATGAGCAGTTCTTC	CASNWGAGDEQFF
once	TRBV2	TRBD2	TRBJ2-7	TGTGCCAGCGACGCGGGGGGTATATCCTACGAGCAGTACTTC	CASDAGGISYEQYF
NA	TRBV7-6	NA	TRBJ1-1	TGTGCCAGCAGCTTAGCCCGGTGGGAGGACACTGAAGCTTTCTTT	CASSLARWEDTEAFF
few	TRBV7-2	NA	TRBJ2-1	TGTGCCAGCAGCTTAATTTGGGGAAATGAGCAGTTCTTC	CASSLIWGNEQFF
few	TRBV20-1	NA	TRBJ2-3	TGCAGTGCTAGAGGGTCGTCCGGGGCCCCAGATACGCAGTATTTT	CSARGSSGAPDTQYF
NA	TRBV20-1	TRBD1	TRBJ2-1	TGCAGTGCTCGGACAGGGGGTGGTAGCAATGAGCAGTTCTTC	CSARTGGGSNEQFF
NA	TRBV12-3/TRBV12-4	NA	TRBJ2-7	TGTGCCAGCAGTCCAGAGGTGTTAACCTACGAGCAGTACTTC	CASSPEVLTYEQYF
NA	TRBV5-4	TRBD2	TRBJ2-1	TGTGCCAGCAGCTTGGGGACTAGCGGGGACCGGGGCAATGAGCAGTTCTTC	CASSLGTSGDRGNEQFF
NA	TRBV11-3	TRBD1	TRBJ2-1	TGTGCCAGCAGCTCTACAGGGGCAACCAGCTCCTACAATGAGCAGTTCTTC	CASSSTGATSSYNEQFF
once	TRBV11-2	NA	TRBJ2-3	TGTGCCAGCAGCTTACTGGGCGGACCCACAGATACGCAGTATTTT	CASSLLGGPTDTQYF
NA	TRBV7-8	TRBD1	TRBJ2-7	TGTGCCAGCAGCTTCGGGACAGGGATTACCGAGCAGTACTTC	CASSFGTGITEQYF
many	TRBV24-1	NA	TRBJ2-3	TGTGCCACCAGTGGGGTTGGGGGTGATACGCAGTATTTT	CATSGVGGDTQYF
NA	TRBV7-9	NA	TRBJ1-1	TGTGCCAGCAGCTTGGCGGGGAACATGAACACTGAAGCTTTCTTT	CASSLAGNMNTEAFF
NA	TRBV29-1	TRBD1	TRBJ2-2	TGCAGCGTTGAGGGCTCCCTACAGGGGGTCCGTGCCGGGGAGCTGTTTTTT	CSVEGSLQGVRAGELFF
NA	TRBV12-3/TRBV12-4	TRBD1	TRBJ2-3	TGTGCCAGCAAGGTCACAGGGGGGAGCACAGATACGCAGTATTTT	CASKVTGGSTDTQYF
few	TRBV4-1	NA	TRBJ1-6	TGCGCCAGCAGCCAAGAGGGAATAGGGCCCCCTAGAAACCCCCTCCACTTT	CASSQEGIGPPRNPLHF
NA	TRBV7-2	NA	TRBJ2-7	TGTGCCAGCAGCCCCGGGGGTGGCCACTACGAGCAGTACTTC	CASSPGGGHYEQYF
NA	TRBV7-3	TRBD2	TRBJ2-3	TGTGCCAGCAGCTATGGTAGCGGGGGGCCCGGAGATACGCAGTATTTT	CASSYGSGGPGDTQYF
NA	TRBV28	NA	TRBJ1-2	TGTGCCAGCATAAGTCATAACTATGGCTACACCTTC	CASISHNYGYTF
NA	TRBV29-1	TRBD1	TRBJ1-4	TGCAGCGTTGAACCCAGGGGGGCGGAAGAAAAACTGTTTTTT	CSVEPRGAEEKLFF
NA	TRBV28	NA	TRBJ2-7	TGTGCCACCCACGGGGTCGGCGAGCAGTACTTC	CATHGVGEQYF
NA	TRBV9	TRBD1	TRBJ2-4	TGTGCCAGCAGCGTAGCGGGACAGGGGGCTAGCATTCAGTACTTC	CASSVAGQGASIQYF
NA	TRBV6-7	NA	TRBJ2-7	TGTGCCAGCAGTTACTCTGGGCCCCGTGCTCCGTCATCTTACTACGAGCAGTACTTC	CASSYSGPRAPSSYYEQYF
NA	TRBV4-1	NA	TRBJ2-3	TGCGCCAGCAGCCAAGGTTCGTGGGGGGGCACAGATACGCAGTATTTT	CASSQGSWGGTDTQYF
NA	TRBV10-3	NA	TRBJ2-2	TGTGCCATCAGTGAAAGACCGAACACCGGGGAGCTGTTTTTT	CAISERPNTGELFF
few	TRBV6-2/TRBV6-3	TRBD2	TRBJ2-1	TGTGCCAGCAGTTACCGAAGCCTAGCGGGGTACAATGAGCAGTTCTTC	CASSYRSLAGYNEQFF
few	TRBV12-3/TRBV12-4	TRBD2	TRBJ2-5	TGTGCCAGCAGTCCGCTCGGGGCTAGCGGGGGTGAGACCCAGTACTTC	CASSPLGASGGETQYF
NA	TRBV20-1	NA	TRBJ2-7	TGCAGTGCTAGGAGGGGTAGCCCCTACGAGCAGTACTTC	CSARRGSPYEQYF
few	TRBV18	NA	TRBJ1-1	TGTGCCAGCTCACAGGGTACCGACACTGAAGCTTTCTTT	CASSQGTDTEAFF
NA	TRBV13	TRBD2	TRBJ2-1	TGTGCCAGCAGCTTGGGAGCGTTAGCGGGAGGGCAATACAATGAGCAGTTCTTC	CASSLGALAGGQYNEQFF
few	TRBV6-2/TRBV6-3	NA	TRBJ1-5	TGTGCCAGCAGTTACCTTCGGCTCAATCAGCCCCAGCATTTT	CASSYLRLNQPQHF
NA	TRBV6-2/TRBV6-3	TRBD1	TRBJ1-1	TGTGCCAGCAGTTACCCGGGACAGGGGTTGAACACTGAAGCTTTCTTT	CASSYPGQGLNTEAFF
once	TRBV20-1	NA	TRBJ2-3	TGCAGTCCGAACAGGAGATCCACAGATACGCAGTATTTT	CSPNRRSTDTQYF
NA	TRBV7-2	NA	TRBJ2-2	TGTGCCAGCAGCTTATTAGGGGGGCCTAACACCGGGGAGCTGTTTTTT	CASSLLGGPNTGELFF
few	TRBV24-1	NA	TRBJ2-3	TGTGCCGCCAGTGAACCCTCAACAGTTGATACGCAGTATTTT	CAASEPSTVDTQYF
NA	TRBV27	TRBD2	TRBJ2-3	TGTGCCAGCAGTCTCGAACGGGGGGAGACAGATACGCAGTATTTT	CASSLERGETDTQYF
NA	TRBV27	NA	TRBJ2-7	TGTGCCAGCAGTTTATCGCTAGGTGAATCCTACGAGGAGCAGTACTTC	CASSLSLGESYEEQYF
NA	TRBV28	NA	TRBJ2-3	TGTGCCAGCAGTAATTGGCAGGATACGCAGTATTTT	CASSNWQDTQYF
few	TRBV5-1	NA	TRBJ2-1	TGCGCCAGCAGCTTGGTAGGGGGAACATACAATGAGCAGTTCTTC	CASSLVGGTYNEQFF
NA	TRBV6-1	TRBD1	TRBJ1-4	TGTGCCAGCAGAAATAGGGGACAGGAGATGTGGGTGGAAGAAAAACTGTTTTTT	CASRNRGQEMWVEEKLFF
NA	TRBV2	NA	TRBJ1-5	TGTGCCAGCAGTGCAGGGCTCAATCAGCCCCAGCATTTT	CASSAGLNQPQHF
NA	TRBV7-6	NA	TRBJ2-7	TGTGCCAGCAGCCCCCGGCGGGCCTGCGAGCAGTACTTC	CASSPRRACEQYF
NA	TRBV3-1	NA	TRBJ2-7	TGTGCCAGCAGCCAAAACCCGACACACTCCTACGAGCAGTACTTC	CASSQNPTHSYEQYF
NA	TRBV4-2	TRBD1	TRBJ2-7	TGTACCAGCAGCCAGGACAGGGGTTCGTCCTACGAGCAGTACTTC	CTSSQDRGSSYEQYF
NA	TRBV2	TRBD2	TRBJ2-1	TGTGCCAGCAGTGCGGGACTACCTAGGAGGGAGCAGTTCTTC	CASSAGLPRREQFF
NA	TRBV6-2/TRBV6-3	NA	TRBJ2-7	TGTGCCGGCAGTTACTGGGCAGACACCGACGAGCAGTACTTC	CAGSYWADTDEQYF
few	TRBV9	NA	TRBJ1-1	TGTGCCAGCAGCGTAGATAGAGGGGGCACTGAAGCTTTCTTT	CASSVDRGGTEAFF
NA	TRBV5-1	TRBD1	TRBJ2-7	TGCGCCAGCTTACAATCCGGGACAGGGGGCACTGAGCAGTACTTC	CASLQSGTGGTEQYF
few	TRBV7-2	NA	TRBJ2-5	TGTGCCAGCAGCTTCGTACCGGACCAAGAGACCCAGTACTTC	CASSFVPDQETQYF
NA	TRBV21-1	NA	TRBJ2-3	TGTGCCAGCAGCAAAGCAACAGGGCTGGGAGATACGCAGTATTTT	CASSKATGLGDTQYF
NA	TRBV6-4	TRBD2	TRBJ2-7	TGTGCCAGCAGTGACTCTAGGGAGGGCGGATCCTACGAGCAGTACTTC	CASSDSREGGSYEQYF